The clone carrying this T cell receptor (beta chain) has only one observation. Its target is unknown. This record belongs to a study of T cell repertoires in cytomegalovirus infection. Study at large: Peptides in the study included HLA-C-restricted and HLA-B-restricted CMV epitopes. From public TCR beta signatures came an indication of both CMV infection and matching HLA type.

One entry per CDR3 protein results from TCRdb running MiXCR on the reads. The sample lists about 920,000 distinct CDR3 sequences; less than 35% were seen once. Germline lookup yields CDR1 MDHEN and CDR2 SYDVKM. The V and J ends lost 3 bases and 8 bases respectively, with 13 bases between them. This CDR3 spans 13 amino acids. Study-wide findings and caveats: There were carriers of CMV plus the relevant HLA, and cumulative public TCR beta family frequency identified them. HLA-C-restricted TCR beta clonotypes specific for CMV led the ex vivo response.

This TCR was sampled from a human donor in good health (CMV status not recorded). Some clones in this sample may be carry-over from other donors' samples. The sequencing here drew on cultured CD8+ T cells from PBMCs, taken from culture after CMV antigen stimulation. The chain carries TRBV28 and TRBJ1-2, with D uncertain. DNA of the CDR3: TGTGCCAGCAGTTTCGATAGGCCGGACGGCTACACCTTC. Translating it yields CASSFDRPDGYTF.